This TCR beta chain was observed in a study of T cell responses to AZD1222 COVID-19 vaccine. The protocol was immunoSEQ multiplex PCR, while the TCRdb copy is restricted to in-frame clones and leaves out a portion. The data contain 200,000 or so clones, 85% to 95% of them seen just once; the ten biggest clones take up over 9.5%. CDR1 is SNHLY and CDR2 is FYNNEI in the germline V gene. V trimming: 6 bases; J trimming: 6 bases; junction bases outside the gene matches: 4. The CDR3 runs 13 residues. The input for sequencing was peripheral blood, taken on day 0 of AZD1222 vaccination. The source of this sequence is an adult in good health. The chain employs TRBV2 and TRBJ1-2; TRBD1 matches 10 bases. The CDR3 nucleotides read TGTGCCAGCAGGGACAGGGGGTTGGATGGCTACACCTTC. Amino acids: CASRDRGLDGYTF.